The sample holds a few counts of the clone carrying this T cell receptor (beta chain). This sample was included in a study of T cells in Graves' hyperthyroidism and ophthalmopathy. About the study: Peripheral blood collection took place at initial diagnosis, before any treatment.

The CDR3 runs 14 residues. Trimming took 6 bases from V and 2 from J, leaving 13 bases between them. The V gene's germline CDR1 is MNHNS and CDR2 SASEGT. Fresh peripheral blood, 8 to 10 ml, was the source of the PBMCs. From RNA transcripts, TCR beta CDR3 regions were amplified. An initial round of RT-PCR targeting the TCR CDR3 relied on the HTBI primer set. TCRdb itself ran the multiplex PCR reads through MiXCR, one entry per CDR3 protein. The sample carries 400,000 to 550,000 distinct CDR3 sequences, around 24% recorded once. The chain is built from TRBV6-1 and TRBJ1-1, with D hard to call. The sequenced sample consisted of blood. The source of this sequence is a woman aged 25 to 45 with Graves' ophthalmopathy. The CDR3: CASRRKGLNTEAFF. CDR3 coding DNA: TGTGCCAGCAGACGTAAAGGCCTTAACACTGAAGCTTTCTTT.